This T cell receptor beta chain was retrieved from a study of beta chain features in type 1 diabetes (dated by TCRdb to between 2017 and 2018). The study in broad terms: Mean age, gender distribution, total cell number and subset yield did not differ between patients and healthy donors. Across all samples, 107,917,701 sorted cells were examined, and cell number per subset correlated strongly with RNA yield. Regulatory and stem cell-like memory subsets were obtained from only 8 patients and roughly eight healthy donors, while naive and central memory subsets were obtained from all 30 or so donors. In the study, TCRB repertoires of sorted circulating CD4+ T cell subsets from recently diagnosed type 1 diabetes patients were compared with those of matched healthy donors.

All of the isolated RNA was reverse transcribed with the High Capacity cDNA Reverse Transcription Kit, so expressed TCRB transcripts were sequenced. Deep immunoSEQ sequencing was performed on naive, central memory and regulatory T cell samples, with an average of roughly 4 million total reads per sample. After sorted cells were lysed in RLT buffer, RNA was extracted with DNase-treated RNeasy Micro or Mini kits, with the choice depending on cell number. Each cell subset was processed on its own to prevent cross-contamination, while patient and healthy donor samples were processed together. The immunoSEQ multiplex PCR was used to amplify TCRB sequences from cDNA, generating 87-bp fragments that spanned the CDR3 region. The amplicons were sequenced using the Illumina HiSeq platform. The published analysis was carried out like this. PCR bias was computationally corrected using synthetic template baselines, reads within Hamming distance 2 were collapsed, and singletons that could not be merged were discarded. Reads were aligned to IMGT to assign V, D and J genes, CDR3 length, and insertions or deletions at six rearrangement sites. Within each subset, clonotype counts were normalized to the number of sorted cells before true diversity and Gini coefficients were calculated with the tcR R package. The overlap coefficient, calculated on TCRB nucleotide sequences, was used to quantify repertoire sharing. As a proxy for the pre-selection repertoire, out-of-frame TCRB sequences from naive cells were analyzed. The immuneACCESS repertoire file appears here via TCRdb, limited to in-frame rearrangements. These files lack a portion of the clones; in checked studies, under half of the deficit traces to unresolved V genes, and the cause of the others is not known. V and J calls and clone size come straight from that table; D and trimming were deduced from the DNA. For this sample there are 250,000 to 300,000 clones; approximately 24% appear just once. The ten largest clones add up to 0.012% of the sample.

V sheds 5 bases and J sheds 1 base, leaving 11 bases between their ends. There are 14 amino acids in the CDR3, from cysteine to phenylalanine inclusive. Just the 42-base CDR3 DNA is kept, in frame starting at base 1. The germline V gene supplies CDR1 SGHTA and CDR2 FQGNSA. Notes on this clone: Its antigen remains unidentified. Per-nucleotide qualities are absent, and no much larger clonotype sits a single base away.

Each donor gave one peripheral blood draw, averaging around 120 mL, which was collected into heparinised tubes. Naive, central memory, regulatory and stem cell-like memory CD4+ T cells were sorted on a BD FACSAria II using a panel including CD45RO, CCR7, CD25, CD127, CD95 and CD27. A purity above 95% was achieved for all sorted populations. Right away, PBMCs were isolated by Lymphoprep density gradient centrifugation and were stained directly, with no culture step. So that batch effects would be minimized, each experiment stained and sorted samples in pairs, pairing one healthy donor with one patient. Study-wide conclusions, independent of this receptor: A moderate but significant shortening of TCRB CDR3 length was observed in type 1 diabetes patients in all four CD4+ subsets. Sequencing cDNA rather than genomic DNA could over-represent highly expressing activated cells, although activation and CD3 levels did not differ between groups. HLA sub-analyses involved small numbers of individuals, so any influence of HLA type on TCRB rearrangement remained unresolved. Naive, central memory and regulatory TCRB repertoires appeared to be more alike among patients than among healthy donors. PCR might favor shorter templates, but patient and control samples were amplified and corrected together, so any skew would affect both groups equally. Fewer insertions and more nucleotide deletions at VDJ recombination sites were observed in patients with type 1 diabetes, implying thymic rearrangement abnormalities.

Sequencing was carried out using naive CD4+ T cells from blood. This specimen's cell subset or site label, per the study, means: true naive CD4+ T cells. The sequence was obtained from a woman under 40 with type 1 diabetes. The rearrangement joined TRBV7-2 to TRBJ1-1; no confident D gene assignment can be made. This receptor has the CDR3 CASSRRVENTEAFF. The base sequence is TGTGCCAGCAGCCGGAGAGTCGAGAACACTGAAGCTTTCTTT. Joined to the reference TRBV7-2 and TRBJ1-1 proteins, this CDR3 gives the full variable domain: GAGVSQSPSNKVTEKGKDVELRCDPISGHTALYWYRQSLGQGLEFLIYFQGNSAPDKSGLPSDRFSAERTGGSVSTLTIQRTQQEDSAVYLCASSRRVENTEAFFGQGTRLTVV.